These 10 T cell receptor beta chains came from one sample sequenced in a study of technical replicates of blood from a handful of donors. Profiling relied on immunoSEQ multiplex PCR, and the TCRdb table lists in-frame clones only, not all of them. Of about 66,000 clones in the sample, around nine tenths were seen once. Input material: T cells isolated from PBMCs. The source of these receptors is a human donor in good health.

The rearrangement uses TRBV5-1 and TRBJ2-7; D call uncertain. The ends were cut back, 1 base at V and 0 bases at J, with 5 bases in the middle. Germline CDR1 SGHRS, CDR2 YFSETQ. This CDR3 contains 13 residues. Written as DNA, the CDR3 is TGCGCCAGCAGCTTGCCTAGCTCCTACGAGCAGTACTTC. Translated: CASSLPSSYEQYF.

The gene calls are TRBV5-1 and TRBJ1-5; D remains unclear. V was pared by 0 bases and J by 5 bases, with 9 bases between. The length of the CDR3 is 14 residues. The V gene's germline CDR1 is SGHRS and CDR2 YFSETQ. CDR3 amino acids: CASSLVGSDQPQHF. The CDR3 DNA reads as TGCGCCAGCAGCTTGGTCGGGTCTGATCAGCCCCAGCATTTT.

The CDR3 is CASSQAVLAADTQYF. In DNA, the CDR3 is TGCGCCAGCAGCCAAGCTGTACTAGCAGCAGATACGCAGTATTTT. The chain links TRBV4-1 to TRBJ2-3, with D maybe TRBD2 (6 bases). The CDR3 runs 15 residues. V lost 1 base and J 4 bases, leaving 12 bases between the germline ends. Per germline, CDR1 MGHRA and CDR2 YSYEKL.

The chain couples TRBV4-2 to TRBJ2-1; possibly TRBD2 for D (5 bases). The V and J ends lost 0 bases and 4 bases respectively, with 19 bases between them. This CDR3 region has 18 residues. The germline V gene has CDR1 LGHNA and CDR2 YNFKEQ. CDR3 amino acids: CASSQDPPGAEIYNEQFF. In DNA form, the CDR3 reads TGTGCCAGCAGCCAAGACCCCCCCGGAGCGGAGATTTACAATGAGCAGTTCTTC.

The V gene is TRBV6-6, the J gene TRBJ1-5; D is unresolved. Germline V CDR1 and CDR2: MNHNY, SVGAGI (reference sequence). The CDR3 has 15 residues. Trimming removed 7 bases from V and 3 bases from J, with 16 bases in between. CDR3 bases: TGTGCCAGCACCCCTTCGGTCACCCTCAATCAGCCCCAGCATTTT. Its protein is CASTPSVTLNQPQHF.

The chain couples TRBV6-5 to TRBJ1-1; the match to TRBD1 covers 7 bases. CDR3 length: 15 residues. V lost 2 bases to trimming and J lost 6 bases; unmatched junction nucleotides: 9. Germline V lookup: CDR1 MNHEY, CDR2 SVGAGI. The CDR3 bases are TGTGCCAGCAGTTACGCGCGGACAGGAATTTCTGAAGCTTTCTTT. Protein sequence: CASSYARTGISEAFF.

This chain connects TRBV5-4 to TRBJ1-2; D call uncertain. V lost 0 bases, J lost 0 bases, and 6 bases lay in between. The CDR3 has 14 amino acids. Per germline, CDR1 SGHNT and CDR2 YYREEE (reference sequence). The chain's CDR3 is CASSLATANYGYTF. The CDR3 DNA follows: TGTGCCAGCAGCTTGGCTACAGCTAACTATGGCTACACCTTC.

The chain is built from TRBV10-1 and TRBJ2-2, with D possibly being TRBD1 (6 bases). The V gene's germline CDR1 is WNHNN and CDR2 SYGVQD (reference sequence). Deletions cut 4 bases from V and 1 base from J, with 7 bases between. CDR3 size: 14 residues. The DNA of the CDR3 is TGCGCCAGCAGTGCGACAGGGAACACCGGGGAGCTGTTTTTT. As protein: CASSATGNTGELFF.

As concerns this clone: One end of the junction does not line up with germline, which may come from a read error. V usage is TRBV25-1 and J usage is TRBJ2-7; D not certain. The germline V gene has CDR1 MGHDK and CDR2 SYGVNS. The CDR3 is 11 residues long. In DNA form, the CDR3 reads TGTGCCAGCAGTGAAGCCTATGAGCAGTACTTC. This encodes CASSEAYEQYF.

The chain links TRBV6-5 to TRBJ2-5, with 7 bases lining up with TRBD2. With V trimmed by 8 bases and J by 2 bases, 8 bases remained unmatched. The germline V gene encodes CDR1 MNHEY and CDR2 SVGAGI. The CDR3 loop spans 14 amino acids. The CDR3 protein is CASRGGRKQETQYF. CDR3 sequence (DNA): TGTGCCAGCCGCGGCGGGAGAAAACAAGAGACCCAGTACTTC.